This is a list of T cell receptor beta chains from one sample in a study of T-cell memory formation after mild COVID-19. MiXCR was run by TCRdb on the 5' RACE reads, yielding one entry per CDR3 protein. Counted here are roughly 50,000 distinct CDR3 sequences, more than 8% occurring once; the ten biggest clones make up more than 0.95%. Input material: PBMCs or a T cell subset sorted from them (not recorded which). All receptors come from a man aged 18 to 29 who had mild COVID-19 (a few samples of this study predate the infection). Cell type and time point are not known. Each CDR3 is given with its conserved first and last residue. The order of the fields is V gene, J gene, CDR3 protein.

TRBV20-1	TRBJ2-1	CSARDLGGVYNEQFF
TRBV12-3/TRBV12-4	TRBJ2-7	CASSGPAEQYF
TRBV5-5	TRBJ2-2	CASSLALLRTGELFF
TRBV20-1	TRBJ2-5	CSARNPGGSNQYF
TRBV11-2	TRBJ2-3	CASSLGGGINTDKQYF
TRBV9	TRBJ2-6	CASSVTGLGANVLTF
TRBV10-3	TRBJ2-4	CATGLDLAGGIQYF
TRBV4-2	TRBJ2-5	CASSQVGGGQETQYF
TRBV4-3	TRBJ2-1	CASSPEGPYNEQFF
TRBV7-2	TRBJ2-5	CASSLAATQYF
TRBV20-1	TRBJ2-3	CSALTQFLVNTQYF
TRBV30	TRBJ1-1	CAWSAQPDTEAFF
TRBV5-1	TRBJ2-2	CASSLGPLRQGFTGELFF
TRBV6-1	TRBJ2-5	CASSGNGHQETQYF
TRBV15	TRBJ1-3	CATSRDLIGGNTIYF
TRBV6-2/TRBV6-3	TRBJ2-3	CASRKTSEDTQYF
TRBV5-1	TRBJ2-5	CASSLGRGKETQYF
TRBV24-1	TRBJ2-3	CATGTTDTQYF
TRBV5-1	TRBJ2-7	CASSLDGAYEQYF
TRBV10-3	TRBJ2-4	CAIREGQQNIQYF
TRBV12-5	TRBJ2-3	CASGLDLGGLDTQYF
TRBV20-1	TRBJ2-7	CSARDGYTGKDEQYF
TRBV6-2/TRBV6-3	TRBJ2-5	CASSYGLGYQETQYF
TRBV18	TRBJ2-1	CASSRWTSGGDNSYNEQFF
TRBV20-1	TRBJ2-5	CSARYSTRGETQYF
TRBV7-9	TRBJ1-1	CASSPQLGDVAEAFF
TRBV9	TRBJ2-5	CASSPGQGFLTEAQYF
TRBV3-1	TRBJ2-2	CASRLLAGELFF
TRBV11-2	TRBJ2-3	CASSLVPGLAGGDTQYF